Listed below are T cell receptor beta chains from one sample, sequenced in a study of CD8+ T cells in alopecia areata. TCRdb's copy holds only in-frame clones and misses some; the assay was immunoSEQ multiplex PCR. The profile shows about 200,000 clones, roughly 70% of them singletons. Sequencing used CD4+ T cells sorted from blood, obtained between weeks 49 and 50, from a patient treated with tofacitinib. The receptor set was obtained from a human donor with alopecia areata. Both conserved end residues are part of each CDR3. The D gene is left open where the match is weak. Part of the rows lack a size; the others show once, few, many or a class for expanded clones.

DNA	CDR3	size	V	J	D
TGTGCCAGCAGTGAGGGAGGGGGCGAGACCCAGTACTTC	CASSEGGGETQYF	NA	TRBV2	TRBJ2-5	NA
TGCGCCAGCAGACCCGGGACTAGTCGGTTCTCCTACGAGCAGTACTTC	CASRPGTSRFSYEQYF	NA	TRBV5-1	TRBJ2-7	TRBD2
TGCGCCAGCAGCTTGGGTGAGGGGATCACTGAAGCTTTCTTT	CASSLGEGITEAFF	NA	TRBV5-1	TRBJ1-1	NA
TGTGCCAGCAGCCTAGGGACAGGGGGAGGCGAGCAGTACTTC	CASSLGTGGGEQYF	NA	TRBV7-6	TRBJ2-7	TRBD1
TGTGCCAGCGTCGCTGTGGGGGGAAGGGAGACCCAGTACTTC	CASVAVGGRETQYF	NA	TRBV6-1	TRBJ2-5	NA
TGCAGCGTTGAAGGGGACAGGGGTAGCACAGATACGCAGTATTTT	CSVEGDRGSTDTQYF	few	TRBV29-1	TRBJ2-3	TRBD1
TGCAGCGTTGCGTGGCCCCTAGCGGGGGGCCTTAGCACAGATACGCAGTATTTT	CSVAWPLAGGLSTDTQYF	NA	TRBV29-1	TRBJ2-3	TRBD2
TGTGCCAGCTCAACTCAGGTGGATACGCAGTATTTT	CASSTQVDTQYF	NA	TRBV18	TRBJ2-3	NA
TGCAGCGTGATGCAGGGACGGTCCTACGAGCAGTACTTC	CSVMQGRSYEQYF	NA	TRBV29-1	TRBJ2-7	NA
TGTGCCAGCAGCTTAGACGGTCTTTTGGGCCTAGCTTTCTTT	CASSLDGLLGLAFF	NA	TRBV7-8	TRBJ1-1	NA
TGTGCCACCAGCAGAGAGAATATAGGGGGCTACACCTTC	CATSRENIGGYTF	NA	TRBV15	TRBJ1-2	NA
TGTGCCAGCAGCCCCGAAGGGGTCCACGAGCAGTACTTC	CASSPEGVHEQYF	NA	TRBV9	TRBJ2-7	NA
TGTGCCAGCAGCCGACTAGTGGCAGATACGCAGTATTTT	CASSRLVADTQYF	NA	TRBV11-2	TRBJ2-3	NA
TGTGCCAGCAGTTTACTAGGGGATGCCACTGAAGCTTTCTTT	CASSLLGDATEAFF	NA	TRBV27	TRBJ1-1	NA
TGCAGCGGGGAAGCGAGCCCTGGAGAGACCCAGTACTTC	CSGEASPGETQYF	NA	TRBV29-1	TRBJ2-5	NA
TGTGCCAGCAGCGAGGGGACTAAGAACACCGGGGAGCTGTTTTTT	CASSEGTKNTGELFF	once	TRBV5-6	TRBJ2-2	TRBD2
TGTGCCAGCAGCTTAGATCTAAGGGCTGAGCAGTTCTTC	CASSLDLRAEQFF	NA	TRBV11-3	TRBJ2-1	NA
TGCGCCAGCAGCTTGTCCGGGGGGCGTATTTCATACGAGCAGTACTTC	CASSLSGGRISYEQYF	few	TRBV5-1	TRBJ2-7	NA
TGTGCCTCCAAAGGGGACATGAACACTGAAGCTTTCTTT	CASKGDMNTEAFF	few	TRBV30	TRBJ1-1	NA
TGTGCCAGCAGCACTAATCCCCCTAGTCGGCGGGGGGTCGGCACCGGGGAGCTGTTTTTT	CASSTNPPSRRGVGTGELFF	once	TRBV7-3	TRBJ2-2	TRBD2
TGTGCCAGTAGTATCCCCGGGACAGGGGCCGAGCAGTACTTC	CASSIPGTGAEQYF	few	TRBV19	TRBJ2-7	TRBD1
TGCAGCGTTACCTGGGGAGGGGACACTGAAGCTTTCTTT	CSVTWGGDTEAFF	NA	TRBV29-1	TRBJ1-1	NA
TGTGCCAGCAGCCAAGGCCTGGTAGATACGCAGTATTTT	CASSQGLVDTQYF	NA	TRBV14	TRBJ2-3	NA
TGTGCCAGTAGTAGGGACAGAGACACAGATACGCAGTATTTT	CASSRDRDTDTQYF	few	TRBV19	TRBJ2-3	TRBD1
TGTGCCAGCTCACCCAAAGGGGCATACGAGCAGTACTTC	CASSPKGAYEQYF	NA	TRBV18	TRBJ2-7	NA
TGTGCCAGCAGCCAATCGTGGGGACTGCTGAACACTGAAGCTTTCTTT	CASSQSWGLLNTEAFF	NA	TRBV16	TRBJ1-1	NA
TGTGCCTGGAGTGTACTTTGGGGGGAGGCTTTCTTT	CAWSVLWGEAFF	NA	TRBV30	TRBJ1-1	NA
TGTGCCAGCAGGGGCGGAAACGAGGGCTACACCTTC	CASRGGNEGYTF	NA	TRBV2	TRBJ1-2	NA
TGCGCCAGCAGCTTGGAGGCCATGAGCTCCTACAATGAGCAGTTCTTC	CASSLEAMSSYNEQFF	NA	TRBV5-1	TRBJ2-1	NA
TGTGCCACCCTAGAACAGAGCGCGAATGAAAAACTGTTTTTT	CATLEQSANEKLFF	few	TRBV28	TRBJ1-4	NA
TGCGCCAGCAGCCAAGGCGACGGCTACGAGCAGTACTTC	CASSQGDGYEQYF	NA	TRBV4-1	TRBJ2-7	NA
TGTGCCACCAGCAGAGAGGCCCGCGGGGGATACGAGCAGTACTTC	CATSREARGGYEQYF	NA	TRBV15	TRBJ2-7	TRBD2
TGTGCCAGCAGCTTAGTGGGAACCGGGGCCAACGTCCTGACTTTC	CASSLVGTGANVLTF	NA	TRBV7-2	TRBJ2-6	NA
TGTGCCAGCAGCTCCTTCCCCGAGGCCGGGGAGCTGTTTTTT	CASSSFPEAGELFF	NA	TRBV9	TRBJ2-2	NA
TGCGCCAGCAGCCAACTCAGGGGGCTGGGGGAGACCCAGTACTTC	CASSQLRGLGETQYF	NA	TRBV4-1	TRBJ2-5	TRBD1
TGTGCCAGCTCACCACTAGGGGCTGGGGCCAACGTCCTGACTTTC	CASSPLGAGANVLTF	NA	TRBV18	TRBJ2-6	NA
TGTGCCAGCAGCGACGTGGGGGGAATGGGAAGGGTTACAGATACGCAGTATTTT	CASSDVGGMGRVTDTQYF	NA	TRBV25-1	TRBJ2-3	NA
TGCAGCGTTGCAGGGGTCAATGAGCAGTTCTTC	CSVAGVNEQFF	NA	TRBV29-1	TRBJ2-1	NA
TGTGCCAGCCCCTGTCGACCCGGGGAGCTGTTTTTT	CASPCRPGELFF	NA	TRBV5-4	TRBJ2-2	NA
TGCGCCAGCAGCCACCCGAACACCGGGGAGCTGTTTTTT	CASSHPNTGELFF	NA	TRBV4-1	TRBJ2-2	NA
TGCAGCGTTAGAAACTGGGGGGTTATTGATACGCAGTATTTT	CSVRNWGVIDTQYF	NA	TRBV29-1	TRBJ2-3	NA
TGTGCCATCAGTGAAGGAGGGACGTACACTGAAGCTTTCTTT	CAISEGGTYTEAFF	many	TRBV10-3	TRBJ1-1	NA
TGTGCCAGCAGCTTGGACGCAGTCCAGCAGTACTTC	CASSLDAVQQYF	NA	TRBV7-9	TRBJ2-7	NA
TGTGCCAGCACCTCCAGGGGGATCTATGGCTACACCTTC	CASTSRGIYGYTF	NA	TRBV5-6	TRBJ1-2	TRBD1
TGTGCCAGCAGCTCCCTCATCCGCAAAAGCTCCTACGAGCAGTACTTC	CASSSLIRKSSYEQYF	NA	TRBV5-6	TRBJ2-7	NA
TGCAGTGCTAGAGAAGTCTACGAGCAGTACTTC	CSAREVYEQYF	NA	TRBV20-1	TRBJ2-7	NA
TGTGCCAGCAGGATTGAGGGGACCCGGAATTCACCCCTCCACTTT	CASRIEGTRNSPLHF	NA	TRBV6-5	TRBJ1-6	NA
TGTGCCAGCAGTTTGGGACTAGCGGGGGCCGAGCAGTTCTTC	CASSLGLAGAEQFF	NA	TRBV27	TRBJ2-1	TRBD2
TGCAGCGCCGGATCGTTATATGGCTACACCTTC	CSAGSLYGYTF	NA	TRBV29-1	TRBJ1-2	NA
TGCAGCGGATGGTTTAGCCGTGAGCAGTTCTTC	CSGWFSREQFF	NA	TRBV29-1	TRBJ2-1	NA
TGTGCCAGTTCTAAGGAAGGGGTTGGAGGCTACACCTTC	CASSKEGVGGYTF	NA	TRBV2	TRBJ1-2	NA
TGTGCCACGTCGCAGGTAGCTAACTATGGCTACACCTTC	CATSQVANYGYTF	once	TRBV10-3	TRBJ1-2	NA
TGTGCCAGCAGCTTAGAGGGACGGCTACATGGCTACACCTTC	CASSLEGRLHGYTF	few	TRBV7-2	TRBJ1-2	NA
TGTGCCAGCAGCCCTCGGGTAGTTGGGAATGGCTACACCTTC	CASSPRVVGNGYTF	NA	TRBV6-1	TRBJ1-2	NA
TGTGCCAGCAGCGTAGGGACTGCGAACACCGGGGAGCTGTTTTTT	CASSVGTANTGELFF	NA	TRBV9	TRBJ2-2	NA
TGTGCCAGCAGCTTACCGGGGGGCCTAGAAGCTTTCTTT	CASSLPGGLEAFF	NA	TRBV7-6	TRBJ1-1	NA
TGCAGCGCAACAGACAGGGCGTATGGCTACACCTTC	CSATDRAYGYTF	few	TRBV29-1	TRBJ1-2	TRBD1
TGTGCCTGGAGTGTAGGGACAGTGAACACTGAAGCTTTCTTT	CAWSVGTVNTEAFF	NA	TRBV30	TRBJ1-1	TRBD1
TGTGCCAGCAGCTTAAAGGGAGATTCACCCCTCCACTTT	CASSLKGDSPLHF	NA	TRBV7-9	TRBJ1-6	NA
TGTGCCAGCAGTTTATACTCCGGGACACGGACCTACGAGCAGTACTTC	CASSLYSGTRTYEQYF	NA	TRBV27	TRBJ2-7	NA